These 19 T cell receptor beta chains came from one sample sequenced in a study of blood T cells in healthy people across ages. The second PCR ran about 6 to 11 cycles with a sample-barcoded 5' primer and J-beta primers. MiXCR was run by TCRdb on the 5' RACE reads, yielding one entry per CDR3 protein. The table has hundreds of thousands of distinct CDR3 sequences, around three fifths seen once. Specimen: blood. Every receptor here comes from a man between 35 and 55 years old in good health.

This clonotype was observed many times. The J gene is TRBJ1-2, the V gene TRBV4-1, with D unclear. Trimming shortened V by 1 base and J by 6 bases, and 9 bases separated the two germline ends. This CDR3 is built from 13 residues. In germline, CDR1 is MGHRA, CDR2 YSYEKL. CDR3 sequence: CASSQVILDGYTF. CDR3 DNA sequence: TGCGCCAGCAGCCAAGTAATTTTAGATGGCTACACCTTC.

This clonotype was detected a few times. The chain has TRBV10-3 and TRBJ2-7; 8 bases match TRBD2. J gave up 7 bases and V 9 bases, and 14 bases lay outside the gene matches. This CDR3 has 14 residues. Germline assignment: CDR1 ENHRY and CDR2 SYGVKD. CDR3: CAMAERELYNEQYF. The CDR3 region has the DNA TGTGCCATGGCTGAGCGGGAGTTGTACAATGAGCAGTACTTC.

This chain links TRBV13 with TRBJ2-3; possible D gene TRBD2, 5 bases. The CDR3 contains 13 residues. CDR1 and CDR2 from the germline V gene are PRHDT and FYEKMQ (reference sequence). V was clipped by 5 bases and J by 5 bases, with 11 bases between them. CDR3 bases: TGTGCCAGCAGCGTAGCGACGCTAGATACGCAGTATTTT. Protein sequence: CASSVATLDTQYF.

This clonotype was seen more than once but under ten times. The V and J genes are TRBV7-8 and TRBJ1-2; TRBD1 might be the D (5 bases). The V and J ends lost 6 bases and 0 bases respectively, with 11 bases between them. CDR3 length: 14 amino acids. Germline values: CDR1 SGHVS, CDR2 FQNEAQ. As DNA, the CDR3 is TGTGCCAGCAGTCTAGGGGTCCCTAACTATGGCTACACCTTC. Translation: CASSLGVPNYGYTF.

V and J are TRBV6-1 and TRBJ2-7, with D unresolved. V was trimmed by 1 base and J by 4 bases, leaving 14 bases between them. Germline values: CDR1 MNHNS, CDR2 SASEGT. CDR3 length equals 15 residues. The CDR3 protein is CASSEVGLPRYEQYF. In DNA form, the CDR3 reads TGTGCCAGCAGTGAAGTTGGGCTTCCCCGGTACGAGCAGTACTTC.

V usage is TRBV20-1 and J usage is TRBJ2-5, with D unclear. Germline lookup yields CDR1 DFQATT and CDR2 SNEGSKA (reference sequence). The CDR3 has 15 amino acids. V was clipped by 6 bases and J by 2 bases, with 19 bases between them. CDR3 in DNA: TGCAGTGCAATCCCTTTTGGGCGCCGTCAAGAGACCCAGTACTTC. Translated, it gives CSAIPFGRRQETQYF.

V is TRBV28 and J is TRBJ2-3; the D is unclear. Per germline, CDR1 MDHEN and CDR2 SYDVKM. The V gene lost 5 bases and the J gene lost 5 bases, with 14 bases spanning the gap. The CDR3 sequence is 14 residues long. The CDR3 DNA is TGTGCCAGCAGTAAAAGGCTCCTCGGAGATACGCAGTATTTT. Protein: CASSKRLLGDTQYF.

The genes are TRBV7-9 and TRBJ2-1; 8 nucleotides match TRBD2. The CDR3 consists of 16 residues. Germline V gives CDR1 SEHNR, CDR2 FQNEAQ (reference sequence). Trimming cost V 6 bases and J 2 bases; bases outside gene matches: 9. The chain's CDR3 is CASSLATSGPYNEQFF. The CDR3 region has the DNA TGTGCCAGCAGTTTGGCCACTAGCGGCCCCTACAATGAGCAGTTCTTC.

The CDR3 region is CASSDPGVTEAFF. Here the CDR3 DNA reads TGTGCCAGCAGTGACCCTGGTGTGACTGAAGCTTTCTTT. The chain uses TRBV25-1 and TRBJ1-1; no definite D call. CDR1 and CDR2 (germline): MGHDK, SYGVNS. CDR3 length: 13 amino acids. Trimming removed 3 bases at V and 5 bases at J, with 10 bases between.

This sequence joins TRBV28 and TRBJ1-4, with TRBD1 matching over 7 bases. Germline V gene data show CDR1 as MDHEN and CDR2 as SYDVKM. This CDR3 contains 16 residues. V was pared by 7 bases and J by 4 bases, with 12 bases of the junction left unmatched. Here the CDR3 DNA reads TGTGCCAGCACTCCTTTATCCCGGGACAGTAATGAAAAACTGTTTTTT. This gives the protein CASTPLSRDSNEKLFF.

With respect to this clonotype: Given the absence of the conserved phenylalanine or tryptophan at the CDR3 end, a read error is likely. J is TRBJ2-1 and V is TRBV15; 8 bases are a match to TRBD1. After removal of 6 bases from V and 6 bases from J, the junction contained 7 bases not matched to a gene. Germline CDR1 LNHNV, CDR2 YYDKDF (reference sequence). The CDR3 extends over 14 amino acids. CDR3 protein: CATRSGTGGNEQFL. DNA for the CDR3: TGTGCCACCAGGTCCGGGACAGGTGGCAATGAGCAGTTCTTA.

This chain uses TRBV5-1 with TRBJ2-3, with 9 nucleotides matching TRBD1. CDR3 size: 16 residues. Looked up from germline, CDR1 is SGHRS and CDR2 is YFSETQ. Trimming removed 0 bases from V and 1 base from J; junction bases left unmatched: 3. CDR3 in DNA: TGCGCCAGCAGCTTGGCGGACAGGGGAGGCACAGATACGCAGTATTTT. This encodes CASSLADRGGTDTQYF.

This chain joins TRBV6-6 and TRBJ1-6; D uncertain. This CDR3 contains 17 residues. With 6 bases removed from V and 0 bases from J, the gap between germline ends came to 15 bases. Germline lookup yields CDR1 MNHNY and CDR2 SVGAGI (reference sequence). CDR3 region: CASRPGTKSSYNSPLHF. The CDR3 coding sequence is TGTGCCAGCAGGCCAGGAACCAAGAGCTCCTATAATTCACCCCTCCACTTT.

This clonotype has a handful of counts. The chain couples TRBV2 to TRBJ2-3; 10 bases fit TRBD2. The CDR3 contains 15 residues. Per the germline V gene, CDR1 is SNHLY and CDR2 is FYNNEI. J was trimmed by 4 bases and V by 8 bases; bases with no gene match: 9. CDR3 DNA sequence: TGTGCCAGCGGCAGGTCGCTAGCGGGAGCAGATACGCAGTATTTT. This gives the protein CASGRSLAGADTQYF.

This clonotype was detected once. The chain couples TRBV4-1 to TRBJ2-3, with 11 bases lining up with TRBD2. The CDR3 spans 12 residues. With 1 base clipped from V and 13 bases from J, the junction kept 1 base outside the gene matches. The germline CDR1 and CDR2 sequences are MGHRA and YSYEKL. This CDR3 is CASSQGLAGKYF. The CDR3 DNA sequence: TGCGCCAGCAGCCAAGGACTAGCGGGAAAGTATTTT.

This clonotype has just one count. The rearrangement joins TRBV5-1 to TRBJ2-3; 9 bases align to TRBD2. Trimming took 1 base from V and 6 from J; bases not matched to a gene: 9. The CDR3 spans 16 residues. Germline loops: CDR1 SGHRS, CDR2 YFSETQ. The CDR3 spells CASSLQAGGITDTQYF. DNA of the CDR3: TGCGCCAGCAGCTTGCAAGCGGGGGGCATCACGGATACGCAGTATTTT.

This clonotype was seen a handful of times. This sequence joins TRBV6-2 or TRBV6-3 and TRBJ2-4, with TRBD2 matching over 8 bases. J lost 0 bases, V lost 8 bases, and 15 bases had no gene match. The CDR3 has 18 residues. Germline V gives CDR1 MNHEY, CDR2 SVGEGT. Here the CDR3 reads CASGSRLARLIAKNIQYF. The CDR3 nucleotides read TGTGCCAGCGGGTCCCGACTAGCGCGACTTATAGCCAAAAACATTCAGTACTTC.

The genes are TRBV7-9 and TRBJ2-5; the match to TRBD1 covers 9 bases. Germline V CDR1 and CDR2: SEHNR, FQNEAQ (reference sequence). V was clipped by 1 base and J by 5 bases; unmatched bases: 11. This CDR3 is 17 amino acids long. CDR3: CASSLVTGQGSWETQYF. The CDR3 bases are TGTGCCAGCAGCTTAGTCACCGGACAGGGGTCGTGGGAGACCCAGTACTTC.

The V call is TRBV6-4, the J call TRBJ2-1; D ambiguous. Germline loops: CDR1 MRHNA, CDR2 SNTAGT. The V end lost 0 bases, the J end lost 4 bases, and 13 bases lay between the germline ends. CDR3 size: 16 residues. The CDR3 loop is CASSDSHEKTYNEQFF. The CDR3 DNA follows: TGTGCCAGCAGTGACTCGCATGAAAAAACTTACAATGAGCAGTTCTTC.